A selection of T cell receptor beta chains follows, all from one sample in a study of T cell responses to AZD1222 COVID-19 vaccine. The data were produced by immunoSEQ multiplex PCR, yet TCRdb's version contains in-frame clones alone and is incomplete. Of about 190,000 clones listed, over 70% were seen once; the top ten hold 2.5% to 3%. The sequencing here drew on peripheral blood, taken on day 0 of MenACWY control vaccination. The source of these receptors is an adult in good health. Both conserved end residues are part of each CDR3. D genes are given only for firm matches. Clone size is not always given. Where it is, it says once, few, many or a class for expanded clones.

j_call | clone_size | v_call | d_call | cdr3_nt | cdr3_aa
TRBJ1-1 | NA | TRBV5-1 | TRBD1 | TGCGCCAGCAGCCGAGACAGGGTTGGTAACACTGAAGCTTTCTTT | CASSRDRVGNTEAFF
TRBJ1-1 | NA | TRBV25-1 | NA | TGTGCCAGCAGTGAAGGCTACACTGAAGCTTTCTTT | CASSEGYTEAFF
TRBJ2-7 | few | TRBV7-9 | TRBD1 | TGTGCCAGCAGCTATACAACAGGGGGCCTCCCCTACGAGCAGTACTTC | CASSYTTGGLPYEQYF
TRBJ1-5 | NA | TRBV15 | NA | TGTGCCACCAGCAGTGAGGAATTAACGCCCCAGCATTTT | CATSSEELTPQHF
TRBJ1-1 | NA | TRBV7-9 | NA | TGTGCCAGCAGCTTAGAATTGGAGAACACTGAAGCTTTCTTT | CASSLELENTEAFF
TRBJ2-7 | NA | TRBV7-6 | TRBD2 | TGTGCCAGCAGCTTAGCGAGGGGCGGGGGGGCGCGATACGAGCAGTACTTC | CASSLARGGGARYEQYF
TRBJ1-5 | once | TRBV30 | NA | TGTGCCTGGAGTTCGAATAACCAGCCCCAGCATTTT | CAWSSNNQPQHF
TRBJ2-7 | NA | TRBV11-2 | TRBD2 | TGTGCCAGCAGCTTAGAGGGTAGACTAGCAGGAAACTACGAGCAGTACTTC | CASSLEGRLAGNYEQYF
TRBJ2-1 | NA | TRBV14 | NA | TGTGCCAGCAGCCGCTTTAGCGGAAACTCCTACAATGAGCAGTTCTTC | CASSRFSGNSYNEQFF
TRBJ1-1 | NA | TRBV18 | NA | TGTGCCAGCTCACCATCCGAGACAATTGACACTGAAGCTTTCTTT | CASSPSETIDTEAFF
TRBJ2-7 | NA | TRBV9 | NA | TGTGCCAGCAGCGTAGAAGGTCAATACGAGCAGTACTTC | CASSVEGQYEQYF
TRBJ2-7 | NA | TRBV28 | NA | TGTGCCAGCAGTTTTTCTACGGCCTACGAGCAGTACTTC | CASSFSTAYEQYF
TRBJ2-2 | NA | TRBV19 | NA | TGTGCCAGTAGTCCGAAATCCCTCGACCGAAACACCGGGGAGCTGTTTTTT | CASSPKSLDRNTGELFF
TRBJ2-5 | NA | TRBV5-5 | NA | TGTGCCAGCAGCTTGGTTGAGGAGACCCAGTACTTC | CASSLVEETQYF
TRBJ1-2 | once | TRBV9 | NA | TGTGCCAGCAGCCCGAGAGGGAGGGAAGGCTACACCTTC | CASSPRGREGYTF
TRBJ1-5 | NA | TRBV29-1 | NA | TGCAGCGTTGTGCAGGGACTCAATCAGCCCCAGCATTTT | CSVVQGLNQPQHF
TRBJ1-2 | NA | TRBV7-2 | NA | TGTGCCAGCAGCGGTACAGGGTGGAAGGGCTACACCTTC | CASSGTGWKGYTF
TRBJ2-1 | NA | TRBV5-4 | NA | TGTGCCAGCAGCGGCGGGTTCCAGCGGACCAATGAGCAGTTCTTC | CASSGGFQRTNEQFF
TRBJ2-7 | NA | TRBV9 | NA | TGTGCCAGCAGCGTAGGCACTAGTGACGAGCAGTACTTC | CASSVGTSDEQYF
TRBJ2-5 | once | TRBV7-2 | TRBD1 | TGTGCCAGCAGCTTAGATGGACAGGGGAGGCGAAAGACCCAGTACTTC | CASSLDGQGRRKTQYF
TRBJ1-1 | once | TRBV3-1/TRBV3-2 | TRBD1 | TGTGCCAGCAGCCCGGCAGGGGGCGCGAACACTGAAGCTTTCTTT | CASSPAGGANTEAFF
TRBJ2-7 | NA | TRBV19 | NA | TGTGCCAGTAGTATTGGTCGGGGTAGGGGCTACGAGCAGTACTTC | CASSIGRGRGYEQYF
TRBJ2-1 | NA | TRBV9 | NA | TGTGCCAGCAGCGTAGGACAGTACAATGAGCAGTTCTTC | CASSVGQYNEQFF
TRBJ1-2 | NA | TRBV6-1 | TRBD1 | TGTGCCAGCAGTGACAGGGGGAACTATGGCTACACCTTC | CASSDRGNYGYTF
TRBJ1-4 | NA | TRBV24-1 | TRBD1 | TGTGCCACCAGTGAACAGGGGGATGAAAAACTGTTTTTT | CATSEQGDEKLFF
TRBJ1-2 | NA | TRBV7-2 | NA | TGTGCCAGCAGCTTCCAAGCTAGGGGCCCTGTAGAAGGAGGCTACACCTTC | CASSFQARGPVEGGYTF
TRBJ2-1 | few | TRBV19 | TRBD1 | TGTGCCAGTAGTCCGACAGGGGAGGCCTACAATGAGCAGTTCTTC | CASSPTGEAYNEQFF
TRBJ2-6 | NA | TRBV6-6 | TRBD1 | TGTGCCAGCAGTCCAGGGGGGACAGGGGGCGATTACGGGGCCAACGTCCTGACTTTC | CASSPGGTGGDYGANVLTF
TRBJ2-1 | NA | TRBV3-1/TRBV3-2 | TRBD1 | TGTGCCAGCAGCCAAGGACAGGGATACGTTAATGAGCAGTTCTTC | CASSQGQGYVNEQFF
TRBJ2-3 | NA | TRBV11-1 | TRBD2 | TGTGCCAGCAGCCAAGCGGGAGGTACAGATACGCAGTATTTT | CASSQAGGTDTQYF
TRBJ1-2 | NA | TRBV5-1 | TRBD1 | TGCGCCAGCAGCTCCCGGGACAGGGGGACCACTAACTATGGCTACACCTTC | CASSSRDRGTTNYGYTF